The 23 T cell receptor beta chains given below trace back to one sample, sequenced in a study of blood T cell repertoires in COVID-19. Here immunoSEQ multiplex PCR was the method, and the copy in TCRdb shows in-frame clones only, minus some. The data show approximately 210,000 clones, roughly 79% seen once. Sequencing was performed on PBMCs or T cells enriched from blood (not recorded which). These receptors came from a man aged 35 to 55 who had recovered from COVID-19.

The V and J genes are TRBV9 and TRBJ2-1; D unresolved. V lost 2 bases and J lost 1, with 13 bases in between. Germline V gives CDR1 SGDLS, CDR2 YYNGEE. The CDR3 is made up of 16 amino acids. CDR3 nucleotide sequence: TGTGCCAGCAGCGTTTTAGGCGGTCATTCCTACAATGAGCAGTTCTTC. It yields the protein CASSVLGGHSYNEQFF.

This clone was observed a handful of times. The chain is built from TRBV28 and TRBJ1-6; TRBD1 agrees at 10 bases. Germline V gene lookup returns CDR1 MDHEN and CDR2 SYDVKM. The CDR3 has 14 amino acids. V shed 8 bases and J 7 bases; nucleotides not matched to a gene: 5. CDR3 bases: TGTGCCAGCTGGTTGGGACAGGGGAATTCACCCCTCCACTTT. This sequence encodes CASWLGQGNSPLHF.

J is TRBJ2-1 and V is TRBV19; 7 bases align to TRBD2. Germline lookup yields CDR1 LNHDA and CDR2 SQIVND (reference sequence). This CDR3 region has 14 residues. V trimming: 5 bases; J trimming: 6 bases; junction bases outside the gene matches: 7. The CDR3, as DNA: TGTGCCAGTAGTCGTGGGGAGGGGTTCAATGAGCAGTTCTTC. Translated: CASSRGEGFNEQFF.

The gene calls are TRBV5-1 and TRBJ1-5, with D possibly matching TRBD1 (5 bases). Germline CDR1 reads SGHRS; CDR2 reads YFSETQ. This CDR3 spans 14 amino acids. Trimming pared 4 bases from V and 3 bases from J, leaving 11 bases between. The DNA of the CDR3 is TGCGCCAGCAGCCCCGGGGGGTACAATCAGCCCCAGCATTTT. Encoded protein: CASSPGGYNQPQHF.

The chain recombines TRBV5-1 with TRBJ1-1; D might be TRBD1 (6 bases). The germline V and J ends were trimmed by 1 base and 6 bases, with 13 bases remaining between them. From germline, CDR1 is SGHRS and CDR2 YFSETQ. The CDR3 covers 14 residues. The CDR3 DNA reads as TGCGCCAGCAGCTTGCCCCAGGGGAGCGCTGAAGCTTTCTTT. It codes for CASSLPQGSAEAFF.

The sample holds one count of this clone. This chain joins TRBV28 and TRBJ2-6; D gene ambiguous. The V and J ends lost 5 bases and 0 bases respectively, with 8 bases between them. Germline CDR1 MDHEN, CDR2 SYDVKM. The CDR3 contains 15 residues. The CDR3 DNA reads as TGTGCCAGCAGTACCCTACCCTCTGGGGCCAACGTCCTGACTTTC. It specifies CASSTLPSGANVLTF.

V and J are TRBV7-3 and TRBJ2-5; D might be TRBD2 (6 bases). Looked up from germline, CDR1 is SGHTA and CDR2 is FQGTGA. The CDR3 is 15 residues long. Trimming removed 0 bases at V and 7 bases at J, with 15 bases between. CDR3 sequence (DNA): TGTGCCAGCAGCTTAACAGGGCAGGCGGGAAGGACCCAGTACTTC. Amino acid sequence: CASSLTGQAGRTQYF. Full variable domain (outside the CDR3, taken from reference TRBV7-3 and TRBJ2-5): GAGVSQTPSNKVTEKGKYVELRCDPISGHTALYWYRQSLGQGPEFLIYFQGTGAADDSGLPNDRFFAVRPEGSVSTLKIQRTERGDSAVYLCASSLTGQAGRTQYFGPGTRLLVL.

Comment on this clone: In the same sample, other DNA sequences code for this CDR3. The chain links TRBV2 to TRBJ2-7; maybe TRBD1 (5 bases). Trimming left V 2 bases short and J 0 bases short, with 8 bases between. In germline, CDR1 is SNHLY, CDR2 FYNNEI. The CDR3 sequence is 14 residues long. This CDR3 reads CASSEQGSSYEQYF. The CDR3, as DNA: TGTGCCAGCAGTGAACAGGGAAGCTCCTACGAGCAGTACTTC.

This sequence joins TRBV20-1 and TRBJ1-2; unclear D gene. Trimming removed 3 bases from V and 10 bases from J, with 12 bases in between. This CDR3 comprises 11 residues. Looked up from germline, CDR1 is DFQATT and CDR2 is SNEGSKA (reference sequence). In nucleotides, the CDR3 is TGCAGTGCTAGTAGAACAGCTATCTACACCTTC. It specifies CSASRTAIYTF.

The CDR3 region has the DNA TGTGCCAGCGGCCGGGACAGAGGAGATAACGAGCAGTACTTC. Translation: CASGRDRGDNEQYF. This rearrangement joins TRBV2 to TRBJ2-7; 7 bases fit TRBD1. Germline values: CDR1 SNHLY, CDR2 FYNNEI. The CDR3 has 14 residues. V shed 8 bases, J shed 5 bases, and the junction held 12 bases outside the gene matches.

The V call is TRBV7-2, the J call TRBJ1-5; 7 bases align to TRBD1. This CDR3 is 15 amino acids long. V was clipped by 5 bases and J by 4 bases; unmatched bases: 8. Germline V gene lookup returns CDR1 SGHTA and CDR2 FQGNSA. CDR3 in DNA: TGTGCCAGCAGCACGAACCGGGACAGAAATCAGCCCCAGCATTTT. Translating gives CASSTNRDRNQPQHF.

The chain uses TRBV28 and TRBJ1-2, with a tentative D call TRBD1 (5 bases). The V gene lost 5 bases and the J gene lost 3 bases, with 13 bases spanning the gap. The CDR3 loop spans 14 amino acids. Germline assignment: CDR1 MDHEN and CDR2 SYDVKM. The CDR3 DNA reads TGTGCCAGCAGTCCAGCGGGACGGGACTATGGCTACACCTTC. This translates into CASSPAGRDYGYTF.

The V gene is TRBV7-3, the J gene TRBJ2-3, with 7 nucleotides matching TRBD1. CDR3 length equals 16 residues. In germline, CDR1 is SGHTA, CDR2 FQGTGA. The junction had 8 bases not matched to a gene; V was cut back by 5 bases and J by 0 bases. The DNA of the CDR3 is TGTGCCAGCAGCATATCGACAGGGATTAGCACAGATACGCAGTATTTT. This sequence encodes CASSISTGISTDTQYF.

This chain joins TRBV3-1 (or the pseudogene TRBV3-2) and TRBJ1-2; weak D call: TRBD1 (6 bases). This CDR3 contains 15 residues. Germline-derived CDR1 and CDR2 are LGHDT and YNNKEL (reference sequence). Trimming left V 4 bases short and J 2 bases short, with 14 bases between. Here the CDR3 reads CASSPPLTGNYGYTF. The CDR3, as DNA: TGTGCCAGCAGCCCTCCTCTAACAGGGAACTATGGCTACACCTTC.

V usage is TRBV6-4 and J usage is TRBJ1-2; 7 bases fit TRBD1. This CDR3 region has 15 residues. The V segment lost 8 bases and the J segment 2 bases; nucleotides outside the gene matches: 11. The germline V gene has CDR1 MRHNA and CDR2 SNTAGT. The chain's CDR3 is CASSRGGPANYGYTF. The CDR3 nucleotides are TGTGCCAGCTCTAGAGGGGGCCCGGCGAACTATGGCTACACCTTC.

This chain connects TRBV7-3 to TRBJ1-1, with no clear D. V lost 0 bases and J 4 bases, leaving 6 bases between the germline ends. CDR3 length equals 13 residues. CDR1 is SGHTA, CDR2 FQGTGA, per germline. CDR3 region: CASSLTPPTEAFF. The CDR3 bases are TGTGCCAGCAGCTTAACCCCTCCCACTGAAGCTTTCTTT.

The chain recombines TRBV5-1 with TRBJ2-1; no reliable D call. Germline CDR1 and CDR2: SGHRS and YFSETQ. CDR3 size: 12 residues. V shed 3 bases and J shed 4 bases, with 5 bases lying between them. The DNA for the CDR3 is TGCGCCAGCAGCTACCTATACAATGAGCAGTTCTTC. Protein sequence: CASSYLYNEQFF.

The chain uses TRBV19 and TRBJ1-6, with unresolved D. The germline V gene encodes CDR1 LNHDA and CDR2 SQIVND (reference sequence). There are 13 residues in the CDR3. The germline V and J ends were trimmed by 8 bases and 10 bases, with 15 bases remaining between them. CDR3: CASSEEGVSPLHF. CDR3 in DNA: TGTGCCAGTTCAGAAGAGGGCGTCTCACCCCTCCACTTT.

V and J are TRBV19 and TRBJ2-4; tentative D call: TRBD2 (6 bases). V lost 2 bases to trimming and J lost 0 bases, with 14 bases between them. This CDR3 has 17 amino acids. CDR1 is LNHDA and CDR2 is SQIVND in the germline V gene (reference sequence). Written as DNA, the CDR3 is TGTGCCAGTAGTATAAGTCGGAGGGAGTCAGCCAAAAACATTCAGTACTTC. This translates into CASSISRRESAKNIQYF.

This chain connects TRBV15 to TRBJ2-7, with D possibly matching TRBD1 (6 bases). The CDR3 has 16 amino acids. Germline-derived CDR1 and CDR2 are LNHNV and YYDKDF (reference sequence). Trimming left V 3 bases short and J 2 bases short, with 17 bases between. Here the CDR3 reads CATSRILTGRTYEQYF. CDR3 nucleotides: TGTGCCACCAGCAGGATATTGACAGGAAGGACCTACGAGCAGTACTTC.

This rearrangement joins TRBV7-3 to TRBJ1-1; TRBD1 might be the D (6 bases). V was cut by 5 bases and J by 2 bases, with 18 bases left in between. The germline V gene encodes CDR1 SGHTA and CDR2 FQGTGA. The CDR3 has 16 residues. DNA of the CDR3: TGTGCCAGCAGCCCTTCAGCCAGGGGATCCAACACTGAAGCTTTCTTT. Protein sequence: CASSPSARGSNTEAFF.

V usage is TRBV7-9 and J usage is TRBJ2-1, with 7 bases matching TRBD2. The germline V gene encodes CDR1 SEHNR and CDR2 FQNEAQ (reference sequence). The junction had 7 bases not matched to a gene; V was cut back by 0 bases and J by 2 bases. This CDR3 contains 17 residues. CDR3 coding DNA: TGTGCCAGCAGCTTAGCATCTCCGGGGGGAGCCTACAATGAGCAGTTCTTC. Residues: CASSLASPGGAYNEQFF.

This chain uses TRBV7-9 with TRBJ2-7; the D gene is possibly TRBD2 (6 bases). The germline V gene has CDR1 SEHNR and CDR2 FQNEAQ (reference sequence). Trimming took off 1 base at V and 12 bases at J, with 16 bases between the two ends. The CDR3 extends over 13 amino acids. The CDR3 loop is CASSLDRGGEMYF. The CDR3 DNA sequence: TGTGCCAGCAGCTTAGATCGGGGAGGCGAGATGTACTTC.